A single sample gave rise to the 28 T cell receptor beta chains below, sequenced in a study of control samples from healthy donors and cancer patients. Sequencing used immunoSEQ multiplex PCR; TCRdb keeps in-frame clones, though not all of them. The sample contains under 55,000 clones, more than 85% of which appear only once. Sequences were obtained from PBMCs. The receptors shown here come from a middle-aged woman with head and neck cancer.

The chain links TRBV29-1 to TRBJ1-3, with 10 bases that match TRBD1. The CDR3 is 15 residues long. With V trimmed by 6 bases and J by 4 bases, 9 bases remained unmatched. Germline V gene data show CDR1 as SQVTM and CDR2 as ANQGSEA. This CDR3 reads CSVRNDRGQGNTIYF. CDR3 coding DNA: TGCAGCGTGAGGAACGACAGGGGGCAAGGAAACACCATATATTTT.

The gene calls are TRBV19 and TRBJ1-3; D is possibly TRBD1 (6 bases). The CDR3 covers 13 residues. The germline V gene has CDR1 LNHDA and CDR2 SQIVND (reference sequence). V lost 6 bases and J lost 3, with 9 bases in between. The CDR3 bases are TGTGCCAGTAGCGCGGACAGTGGAAACACCATATATTTT. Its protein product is CASSADSGNTIYF.

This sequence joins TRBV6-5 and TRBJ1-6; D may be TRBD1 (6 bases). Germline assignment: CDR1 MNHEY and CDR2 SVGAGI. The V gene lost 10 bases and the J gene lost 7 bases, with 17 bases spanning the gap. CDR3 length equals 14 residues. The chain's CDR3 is CATPQAGDNSPLHF. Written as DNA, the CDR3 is TGTGCCACCCCCCAGGCAGGGGACAATTCACCCCTCCACTTT.

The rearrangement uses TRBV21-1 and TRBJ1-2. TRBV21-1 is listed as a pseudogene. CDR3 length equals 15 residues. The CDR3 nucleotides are TGTGCCAGCAGCAAAGTCCTACAGGGAGGCTATGGCTACACCTTC. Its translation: CASSKVLQGGYGYTF.

DNA of the CDR3: TGTGCCAGCAGTCGGACGGAAGAGACCCAGTACTTC. This encodes CASSRTEETQYF. V and J are TRBV2 and TRBJ2-5; D is ambiguous. The CDR3 is made up of 12 amino acids. V was shortened by 5 bases and J by 3 bases, with 7 bases between the two germline ends. Germline V lookup: CDR1 SNHLY, CDR2 FYNNEI.

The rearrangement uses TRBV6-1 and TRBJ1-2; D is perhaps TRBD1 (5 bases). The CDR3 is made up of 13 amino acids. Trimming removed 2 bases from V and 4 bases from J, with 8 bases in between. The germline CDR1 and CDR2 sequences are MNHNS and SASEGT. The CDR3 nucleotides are TGTGCCAGCAGTGAACGACAGTTCTATGGCTACACCTTC. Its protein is CASSERQFYGYTF.

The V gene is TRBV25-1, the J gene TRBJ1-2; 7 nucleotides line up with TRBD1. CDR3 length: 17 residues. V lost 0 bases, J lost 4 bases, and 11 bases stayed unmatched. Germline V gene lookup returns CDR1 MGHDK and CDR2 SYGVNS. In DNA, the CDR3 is TGTGCCAGCAGTGAATACGGGAGGGGACAGACTACCTATGGCTACACCTTC. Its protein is CASSEYGRGQTTYGYTF.

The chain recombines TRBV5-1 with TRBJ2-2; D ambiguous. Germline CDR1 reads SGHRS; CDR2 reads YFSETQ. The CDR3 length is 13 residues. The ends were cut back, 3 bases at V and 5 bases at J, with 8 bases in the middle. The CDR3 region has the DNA TGCGCCAGCAGCTGGACGAGGACCGGGGAGCTGTTTTTT. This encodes CASSWTRTGELFF.

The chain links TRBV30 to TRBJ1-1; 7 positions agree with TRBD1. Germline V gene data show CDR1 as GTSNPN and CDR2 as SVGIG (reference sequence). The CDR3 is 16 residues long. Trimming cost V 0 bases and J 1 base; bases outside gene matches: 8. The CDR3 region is CAWSVRVGTANTEAFF. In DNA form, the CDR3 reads TGTGCCTGGAGTGTTAGGGTCGGGACAGCGAACACTGAAGCTTTCTTT.

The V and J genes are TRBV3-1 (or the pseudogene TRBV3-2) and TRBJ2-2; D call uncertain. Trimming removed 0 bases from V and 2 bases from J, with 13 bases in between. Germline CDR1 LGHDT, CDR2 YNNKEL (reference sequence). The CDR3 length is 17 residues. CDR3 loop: CASSQDKGPINTGELFF. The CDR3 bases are TGTGCCAGCAGCCAAGATAAAGGGCCCATAAACACCGGGGAGCTGTTTTTT.

The CDR3 DNA follows: TGTGCCAGCGCCATGCCCACAGGGGGCAGAAATTCACCCCTCCACTTT. Its translation is CASAMPTGGRNSPLHF. The chain uses TRBV27 and TRBJ1-6, with 9 bases that match TRBD1. The CDR3 length is 16 residues. Germline V lookup: CDR1 MNHEY, CDR2 SMNVEV (reference sequence). V was clipped by 8 bases and J by 7 bases; unmatched bases: 12.

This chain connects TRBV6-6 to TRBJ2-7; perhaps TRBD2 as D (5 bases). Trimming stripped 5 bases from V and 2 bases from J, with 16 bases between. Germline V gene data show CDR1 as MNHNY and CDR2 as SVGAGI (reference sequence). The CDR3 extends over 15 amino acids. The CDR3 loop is CASSPGGGQPYEQYF. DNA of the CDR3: TGTGCCAGCAGTCCCGGCGGCGGGCAGCCCTACGAGCAGTACTTC.

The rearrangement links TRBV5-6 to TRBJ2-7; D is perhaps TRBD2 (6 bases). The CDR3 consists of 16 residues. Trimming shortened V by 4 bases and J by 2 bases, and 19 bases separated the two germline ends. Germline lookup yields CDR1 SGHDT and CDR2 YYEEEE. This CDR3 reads CASSPQVAGRAYEQYF. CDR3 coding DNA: TGTGCCAGCAGCCCTCAGGTGGCGGGGCGCGCCTACGAGCAGTACTTC. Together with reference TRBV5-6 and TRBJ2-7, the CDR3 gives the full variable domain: DAGVTQSPTHLIKTRGQQVTLRCSPKSGHDTVSWYQQALGQGPQFIFQYYEEEERQRGNFPDRFSGHQFPNYSSELNVNALLLGDSALYLCASSPQVAGRAYEQYFGPGTRLTVT.

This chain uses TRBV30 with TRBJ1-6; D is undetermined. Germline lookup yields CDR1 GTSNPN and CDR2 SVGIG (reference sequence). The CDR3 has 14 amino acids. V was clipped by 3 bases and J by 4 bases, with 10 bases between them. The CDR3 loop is CAWREAFYNSPLHF. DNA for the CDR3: TGTGCCTGGAGGGAAGCCTTTTATAATTCACCCCTCCACTTT.

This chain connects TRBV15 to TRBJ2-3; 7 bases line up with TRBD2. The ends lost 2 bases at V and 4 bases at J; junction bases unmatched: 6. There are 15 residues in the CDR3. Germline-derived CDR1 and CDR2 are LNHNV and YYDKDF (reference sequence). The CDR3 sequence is CATSRTGLGADTQYF. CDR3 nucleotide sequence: TGTGCCACCAGCAGAACTGGACTAGGAGCAGATACGCAGTATTTT.

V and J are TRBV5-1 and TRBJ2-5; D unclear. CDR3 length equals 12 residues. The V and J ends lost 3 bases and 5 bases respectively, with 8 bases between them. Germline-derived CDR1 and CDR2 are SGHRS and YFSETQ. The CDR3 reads CASSSTWETQYF. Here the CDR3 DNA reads TGCGCCAGCAGCTCGACGTGGGAGACCCAGTACTTC.

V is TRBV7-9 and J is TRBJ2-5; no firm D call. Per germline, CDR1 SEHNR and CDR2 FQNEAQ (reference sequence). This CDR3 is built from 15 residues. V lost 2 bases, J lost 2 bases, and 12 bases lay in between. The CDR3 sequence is CASSLSRTPQETQYF. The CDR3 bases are TGTGCCAGCAGCTTATCCAGGACCCCACAAGAGACCCAGTACTTC.

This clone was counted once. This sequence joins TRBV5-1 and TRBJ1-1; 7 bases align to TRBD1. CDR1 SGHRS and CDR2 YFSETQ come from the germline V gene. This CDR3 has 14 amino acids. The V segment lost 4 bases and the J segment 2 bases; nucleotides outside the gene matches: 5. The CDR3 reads CASSRGQPNTEAFF. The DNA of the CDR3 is TGCGCCAGCAGCAGGGGACAGCCTAACACTGAAGCTTTCTTT.

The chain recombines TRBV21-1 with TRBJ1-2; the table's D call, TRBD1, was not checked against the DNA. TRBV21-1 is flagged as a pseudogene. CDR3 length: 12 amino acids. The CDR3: CASTTTGFGYTF. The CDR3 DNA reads TGTGCCAGCACCACGACAGGGTTCGGCTACACCTTC.

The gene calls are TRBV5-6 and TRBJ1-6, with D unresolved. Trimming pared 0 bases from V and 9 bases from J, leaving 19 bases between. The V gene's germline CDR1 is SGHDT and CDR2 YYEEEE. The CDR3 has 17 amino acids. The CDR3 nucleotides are TGTGCCAGCAGCTTGGACTGGTTTGGTGGGGTTCCTTCACCCCTCCACTTT. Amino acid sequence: CASSLDWFGGVPSPLHF.

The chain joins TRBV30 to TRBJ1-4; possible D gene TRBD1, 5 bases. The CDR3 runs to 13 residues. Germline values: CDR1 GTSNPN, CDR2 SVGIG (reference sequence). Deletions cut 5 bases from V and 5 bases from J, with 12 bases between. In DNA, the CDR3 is TGTGCCTGGGGGCCGGGGGAGAATGAAAAACTGTTTTTT. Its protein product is CAWGPGENEKLFF. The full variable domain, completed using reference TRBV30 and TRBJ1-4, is SQTIHQWPATLVQPVGSPLSLECTVEGTSNPNLYWYRQAAGRGLQLLFYSVGIGQISSEVPQNLSASRPQDRQFILSSKKLLLSDSGFYLCAWGPGENEKLFFGSGTQLSVL.

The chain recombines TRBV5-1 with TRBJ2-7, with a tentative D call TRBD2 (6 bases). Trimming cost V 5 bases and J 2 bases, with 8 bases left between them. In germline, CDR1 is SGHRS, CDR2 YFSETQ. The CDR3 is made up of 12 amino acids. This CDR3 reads CASREGTYEQYF. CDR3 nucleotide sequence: TGCGCCAGCAGGGAGGGGACCTACGAGCAGTACTTC.

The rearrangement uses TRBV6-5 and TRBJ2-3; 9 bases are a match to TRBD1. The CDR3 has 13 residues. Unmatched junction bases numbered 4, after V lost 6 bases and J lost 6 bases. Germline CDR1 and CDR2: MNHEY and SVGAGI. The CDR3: CASRRDRVDTQYF. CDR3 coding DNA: TGTGCCAGCAGAAGGGACAGGGTTGATACGCAGTATTTT.

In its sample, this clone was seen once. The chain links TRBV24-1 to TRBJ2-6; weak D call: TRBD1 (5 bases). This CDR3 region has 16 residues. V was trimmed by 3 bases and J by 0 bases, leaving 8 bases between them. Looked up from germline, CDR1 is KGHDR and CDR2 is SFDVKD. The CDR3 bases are TGTGCCACCAGTGATGTCAGGGTCTCTGGGGCCAACGTCCTGACTTTC. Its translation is CATSDVRVSGANVLTF.

CDR3 sequence: CASRHPVEGQFF. The CDR3 nucleotides are TGTGCCAGCAGACATCCCGTCGAGGGGCAGTTCTTC. The V gene is TRBV6-5, the J gene TRBJ2-1; maybe TRBD2 (5 bases). The germline V gene has CDR1 MNHEY and CDR2 SVGAGI. V lost 6 bases to trimming and J lost 12 bases, with 15 bases between them. The CDR3 totals 12 residues.

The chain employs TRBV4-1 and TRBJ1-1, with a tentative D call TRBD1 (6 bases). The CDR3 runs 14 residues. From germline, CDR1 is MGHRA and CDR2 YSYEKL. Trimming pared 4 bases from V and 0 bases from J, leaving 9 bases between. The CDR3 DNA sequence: TGCGCCAGCAGCCCAGGGACACTGAACACTGAAGCTTTCTTT. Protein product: CASSPGTLNTEAFF.

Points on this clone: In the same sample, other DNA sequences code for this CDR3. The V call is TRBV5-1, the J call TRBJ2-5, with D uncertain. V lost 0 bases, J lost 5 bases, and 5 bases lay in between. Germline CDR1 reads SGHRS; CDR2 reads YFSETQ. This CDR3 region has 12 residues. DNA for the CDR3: TGCGCCAGCAGCTTGGTCGGGGAGACCCAGTACTTC. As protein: CASSLVGETQYF.

Here the CDR3 DNA reads TGCGCCAGCAGCTTGGCAAGGGGGCTAGCCTACGAGCAGTACTTC. The encoded protein is CASSLARGLAYEQYF. The V and J genes are TRBV5-1 and TRBJ2-7; the match to TRBD1 covers 7 bases. CDR1 and CDR2 from the germline V gene are SGHRS and YFSETQ. J lost 2 bases, V lost 0 bases, and 5 bases had no gene match. The CDR3 extends over 15 amino acids.